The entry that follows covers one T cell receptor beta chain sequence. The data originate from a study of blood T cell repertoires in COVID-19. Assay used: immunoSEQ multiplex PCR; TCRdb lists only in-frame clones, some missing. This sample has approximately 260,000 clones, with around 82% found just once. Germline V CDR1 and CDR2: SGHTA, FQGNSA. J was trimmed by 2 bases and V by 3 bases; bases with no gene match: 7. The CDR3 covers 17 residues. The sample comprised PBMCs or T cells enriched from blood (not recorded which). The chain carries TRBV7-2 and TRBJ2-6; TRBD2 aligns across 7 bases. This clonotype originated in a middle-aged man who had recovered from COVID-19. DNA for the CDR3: TGTGCCAGCAGCTTGCGTGGACTAGTGACTGGGGCCAACGTCCTGACTTTC. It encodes CASSLRGLVTGANVLTF.